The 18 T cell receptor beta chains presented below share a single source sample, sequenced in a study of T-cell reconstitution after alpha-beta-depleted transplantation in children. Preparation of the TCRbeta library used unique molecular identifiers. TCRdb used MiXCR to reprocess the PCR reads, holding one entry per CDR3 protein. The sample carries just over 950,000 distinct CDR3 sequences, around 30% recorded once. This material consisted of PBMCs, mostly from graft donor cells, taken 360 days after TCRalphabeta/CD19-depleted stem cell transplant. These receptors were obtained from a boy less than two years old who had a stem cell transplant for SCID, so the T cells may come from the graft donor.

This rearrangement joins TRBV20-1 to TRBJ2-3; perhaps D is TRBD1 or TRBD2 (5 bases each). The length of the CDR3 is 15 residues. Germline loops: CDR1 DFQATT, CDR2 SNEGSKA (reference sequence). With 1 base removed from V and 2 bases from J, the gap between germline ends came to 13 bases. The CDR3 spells CSARGVGTVTDTQYF. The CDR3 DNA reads TGCAGTGCTAGAGGGGTAGGGACGGTCACAGATACGCAGTATTTT.

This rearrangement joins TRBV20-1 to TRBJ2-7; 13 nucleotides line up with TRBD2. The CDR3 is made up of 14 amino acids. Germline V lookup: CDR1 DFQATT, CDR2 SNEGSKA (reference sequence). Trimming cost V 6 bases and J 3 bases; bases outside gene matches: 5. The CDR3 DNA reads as TGCAGTGCGTTGGGACTAGCGGGGAACTACGAGCAGTACTTC. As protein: CSALGLAGNYEQYF.

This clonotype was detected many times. CDR3 sequence: CASIATNEKLFF. CDR3 DNA sequence: TGTGCCAGTATTGCAACTAATGAAAAACTGTTTTTT. J is TRBJ1-4 and V is TRBV28; D not certain. V was clipped by 9 bases and J by 0 bases, with 5 bases between them. The CDR3 sequence is 12 residues long. Per germline, CDR1 MDHEN and CDR2 SYDVKM.

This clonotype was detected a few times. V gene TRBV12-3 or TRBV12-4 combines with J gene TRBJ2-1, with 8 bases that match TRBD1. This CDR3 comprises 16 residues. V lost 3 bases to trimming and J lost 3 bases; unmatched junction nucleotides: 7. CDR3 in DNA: TGTGCCAGCAGTTTTGAGACAGGGGTAGTCTACAATGAGCAGTTCTTC. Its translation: CASSFETGVVYNEQFF.

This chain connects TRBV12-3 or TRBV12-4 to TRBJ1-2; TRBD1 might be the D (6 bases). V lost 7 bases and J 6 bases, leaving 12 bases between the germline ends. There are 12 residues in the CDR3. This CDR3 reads CASTNRGHGYTF. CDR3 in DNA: TGTGCCAGCACCAATCGGGGGCATGGCTACACCTTC.

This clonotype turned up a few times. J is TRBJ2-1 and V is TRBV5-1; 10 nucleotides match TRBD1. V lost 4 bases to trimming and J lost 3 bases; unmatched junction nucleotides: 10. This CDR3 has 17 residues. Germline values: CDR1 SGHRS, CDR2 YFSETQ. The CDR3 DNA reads TGCGCCAGCAGCCCACCAACCGGGACAGGGGTCTACAATGAGCAGTTCTTC. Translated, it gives CASSPPTGTGVYNEQFF.

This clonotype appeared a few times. The CDR3 coding sequence is TGTGCCAGCAGTCCAACTAGCGGGGGGGCCGCGACCCAGTACTTC. Translating gives CASSPTSGGAATQYF. The chain joins TRBV2 to TRBJ2-5, with TRBD2 identical over 13 bases. In germline, CDR1 is SNHLY, CDR2 FYNNEI. CDR3 size: 15 residues. V shed 5 bases, J shed 7 bases, and the junction held 7 bases outside the gene matches.

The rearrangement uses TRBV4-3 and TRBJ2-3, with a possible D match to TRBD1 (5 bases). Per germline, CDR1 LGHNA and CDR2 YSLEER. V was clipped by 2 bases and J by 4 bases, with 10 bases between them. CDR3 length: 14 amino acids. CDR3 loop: CASSQRPRADTQYF. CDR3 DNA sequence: TGCGCCAGCAGCCAAAGACCCAGGGCAGATACGCAGTATTTT.

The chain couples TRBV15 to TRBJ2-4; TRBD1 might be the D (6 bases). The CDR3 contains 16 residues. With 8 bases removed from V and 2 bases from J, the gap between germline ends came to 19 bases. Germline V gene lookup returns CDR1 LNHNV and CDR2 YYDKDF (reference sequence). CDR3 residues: CATAGRGDMTKNIQYF. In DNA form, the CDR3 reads TGTGCCACCGCAGGTCGAGGGGACATGACCAAAAACATTCAGTACTTC.

The CDR3 DNA sequence: TGCGCCAGCAGCCTAATCCCCGGGGGGACCACAGATACGCAGTATTTT. Amino acids: CASSLIPGGTTDTQYF. The chain employs TRBV5-1 and TRBJ2-3; 7 bases are a match to TRBD2. Germline assignment: CDR1 SGHRS and CDR2 YFSETQ. The CDR3 totals 16 residues. J was trimmed by 2 bases and V by 4 bases; bases with no gene match: 10.

DNA for the CDR3: TGCGCCAGCAGCACCCCAGGGGCGGCCGAAGCTTTCTTT. Encoded protein: CASSTPGAAEAFF. This chain joins TRBV5-1 and TRBJ1-1, with a weak D call TRBD1 (6 bases). Trimming left V 4 bases short and J 8 bases short, with 15 bases between. CDR3 length: 13 residues. Germline-derived CDR1 and CDR2 are SGHRS and YFSETQ.

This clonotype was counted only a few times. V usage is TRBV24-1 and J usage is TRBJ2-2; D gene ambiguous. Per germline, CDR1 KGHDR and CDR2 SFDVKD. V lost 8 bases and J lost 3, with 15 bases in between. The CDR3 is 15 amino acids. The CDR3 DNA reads TGTGCCACCATGGATAACAAGAAGTACACCGGGGAGCTGTTTTTT. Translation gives CATMDNKKYTGELFF.

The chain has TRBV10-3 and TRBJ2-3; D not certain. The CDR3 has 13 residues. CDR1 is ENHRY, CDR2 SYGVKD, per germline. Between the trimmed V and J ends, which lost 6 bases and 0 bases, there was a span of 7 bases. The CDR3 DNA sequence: TGTGCCATCAGCTTCGACAGCACAGATACGCAGTATTTT. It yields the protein CAISFDSTDTQYF.

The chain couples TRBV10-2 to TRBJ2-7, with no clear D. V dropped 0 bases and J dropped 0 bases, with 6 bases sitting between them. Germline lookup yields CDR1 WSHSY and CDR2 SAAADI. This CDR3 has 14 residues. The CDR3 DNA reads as TGCGCCAGCAGTGAGTCCAGGATCTCCTACGAGCAGTACTTC. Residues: CASSESRISYEQYF.

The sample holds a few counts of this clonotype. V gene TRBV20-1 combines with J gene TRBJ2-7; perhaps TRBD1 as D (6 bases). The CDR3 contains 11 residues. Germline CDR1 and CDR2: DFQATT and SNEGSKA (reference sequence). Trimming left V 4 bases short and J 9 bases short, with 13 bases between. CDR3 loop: CSATDRTAQYF. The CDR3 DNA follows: TGCAGTGCTACCGACCGGACAGCGCAGTACTTC.

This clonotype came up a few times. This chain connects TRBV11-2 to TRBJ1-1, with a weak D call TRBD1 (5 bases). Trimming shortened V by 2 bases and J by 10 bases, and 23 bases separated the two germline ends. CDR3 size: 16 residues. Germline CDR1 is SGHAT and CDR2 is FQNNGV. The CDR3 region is CASSLWGAGSPVGAFF. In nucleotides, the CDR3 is TGTGCCAGCAGCTTATGGGGAGCAGGGTCGCCTGTTGGAGCTTTCTTT.

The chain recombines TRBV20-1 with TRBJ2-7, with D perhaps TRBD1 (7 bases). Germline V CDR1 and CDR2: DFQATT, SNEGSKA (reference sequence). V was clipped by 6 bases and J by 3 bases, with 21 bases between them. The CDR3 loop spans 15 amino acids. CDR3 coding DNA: TGCAGTGCCCGGGACGGGCGGGGACAGTTCTACGAGCAGTACTTC. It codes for CSARDGRGQFYEQYF.

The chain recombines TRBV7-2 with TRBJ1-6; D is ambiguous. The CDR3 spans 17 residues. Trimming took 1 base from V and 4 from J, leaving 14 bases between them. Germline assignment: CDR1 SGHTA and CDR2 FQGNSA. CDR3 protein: CASSLGVTSVYNSPLHF. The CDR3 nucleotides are TGTGCCAGCAGCTTAGGCGTGACGTCTGTTTATAATTCACCCCTCCACTTT. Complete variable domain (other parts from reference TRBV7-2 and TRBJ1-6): GAGVSQSPSNKVTEKGKDVELRCDPISGHTALYWYRQSLGQGLEFLIYFQGNSAPDKSGLPSDRFSAERTGGSVSTLTIQRTQQEDSAVYLCASSLGVTSVYNSPLHFGNGTRLTVT.